The clone carrying this T cell receptor beta chain has only one observation. What it recognizes is unknown. Clones were read by immunoSEQ multiplex PCR, and TCRdb kept only the in-frame ones, dropping some. The sample lists about 10,000 clones; roughly 87% were seen once. CDR1 MDHEN and CDR2 SYDVKM come from the germline V gene. V lost 2 bases, J lost 3 bases, and 8 bases lay in between. There are 13 residues in the CDR3. The sample originates from a study of T cell clonotyping in hematopoietic cell transplantation. Study summary: Cytoreduction preceded collection of pretransplant recipient samples.

Time point denoted: recipient sample about 28 days before transplant, after cytoreduction. Recipient blood drawn about 28 days pretransplant and days 30, 100, 180 after. Whole-study results and caveats: Few recipient clonotypes overlapped donors; over 95% were de novo at given depth. Higher Inverse Simpson Index values in graft donor and pretransplant recipient predicted broader posttransplant TCR diversity.

This receptor was obtained from a woman in her fifties or sixties with chronic myeloid leukemia. Some clones in this sample may be carry-over from other donors' samples. Sample: peripheral blood mononuclear cells, taken before stem cell transplant. The rearrangement uses TRBV28 and TRBJ2-7; unclear D gene. CDR3 nucleotide sequence: TGTGCCAGCAGTTTAGGCCCCTTCTACGAGCAGTACTTC. It yields the protein CASSLGPFYEQYF.